These 3 T cell receptor beta chains originate from one sample sequenced in a study of blood T cell repertoires in COVID-19. Only in-frame clones appear in the TCRdb table, and some are missing; sequencing was by immunoSEQ multiplex PCR. The repertoire consists of about 150,000 clones, with 83% occurring once and the leading ten covering roughly 1.9%. The sequenced sample was peripheral blood. Receptors originate from a woman of 80 years or more with acute or convalescent COVID-19.

The rearrangement uses TRBV2 and TRBJ2-1; 10 positions agree with TRBD2. J gave up 6 bases and V 5 bases, and 7 bases lay outside the gene matches. CDR1 and CDR2 from the germline V gene are SNHLY and FYNNEI. The length of the CDR3 is 15 residues. The CDR3 here is CASSLKRGGGNEQFF. The CDR3 DNA is TGTGCCAGCAGTCTAAAGCGGGGGGGCGGCAATGAGCAGTTCTTC.

This clone was seen only once. The V call is TRBV5-5, the J call TRBJ2-1; 7 bases align to TRBD1. With 4 bases clipped from V and 0 bases from J, the junction kept 4 bases outside the gene matches. The CDR3 totals 15 residues. The germline gives CDR1 SGHKS, CDR2 YYEKEE (reference sequence). The CDR3 DNA sequence: TGTGCCAGCAGCCTGGGACAGAGCTCCTACAATGAGCAGTTCTTC. This translates into CASSLGQSSYNEQFF.

This chain joins TRBV6-5 and TRBJ1-3; possible D gene TRBD1, 6 bases. Germline lookup yields CDR1 MNHEY and CDR2 SVGAGI. Trimming stripped 8 bases from V and 0 bases from J, with 14 bases between. The CDR3 extends over 15 amino acids. The CDR3 spells CASGGTGTSGNTIYF. As DNA, the CDR3 is TGTGCCAGCGGAGGAACAGGGACCTCTGGAAACACCATATATTTT.